These 7 T cell receptor beta chains came from one sample sequenced in a study of cytomegalovirus exposure and HLA in healthy donors. 13 Jbeta primers and 60 Vbeta primers were used for the PCR. The assay was immunoSEQ multiplex PCR, and TCRdb's table has in-frame clones only and misses some. The data show tens of thousands of clones, around 64% seen once. Sequencing was done on a sample of PBMCs. The receptors here all came from a man aged 25 to 40 in good health and CMV-seronegative.

The chain combines TRBV25-1 with TRBJ2-3; D is ambiguous. Germline CDR1 is MGHDK and CDR2 is SYGVNS. CDR3 length: 16 residues. Trimming removed 4 bases at V and 2 bases at J, with 16 bases between. The CDR3 loop reads CASSARIAASTDTQYF. Written as DNA, the CDR3 is TGTGCCAGCAGTGCCCGGATAGCCGCCTCCACAGATACGCAGTATTTT.

The chain employs TRBV10-3 and TRBJ2-7, with TRBD2 as a possible D gene (7 bases). Between the trimmed V and J ends, which lost 10 bases and 2 bases, there was a span of 15 bases. CDR3 length: 13 residues. From germline, CDR1 is ENHRY and CDR2 SYGVKD. DNA of the CDR3: TGTGCCAGCGGCGACGGGGGGCCCTACGAGCAGTACTTC. Amino acids: CASGDGGPYEQYF.

The chain couples TRBV27 to TRBJ1-1; perhaps TRBD1 as D (5 bases). Between the trimmed V and J ends, which lost 1 base and 1 base, there was a span of 10 bases. Germline lookup yields CDR1 MNHEY and CDR2 SMNVEV (reference sequence). The length of the CDR3 is 15 residues. CDR3 loop: CASSLFPGGNTEAFF. The CDR3 bases are TGTGCCAGCAGTTTATTCCCGGGGGGGAACACTGAAGCTTTCTTT.

This chain connects TRBV7-3 to TRBJ2-2; maybe TRBD2 (6 bases). CDR1 and CDR2 from the germline V gene are SGHTA and FQGTGA. CDR3 length: 13 residues. Between the trimmed V and J ends, which lost 5 bases and 7 bases, there was a span of 11 bases. The CDR3 nucleotides read TGTGCCAGCAGCCTGGGACTGAGCGGGGAGCTGTTTTTT. This encodes CASSLGLSGELFF.

The chain combines TRBV7-2 with TRBJ2-1; D gene ambiguous. From germline, CDR1 is SGHTA and CDR2 FQGNSA. Trimming took off 3 bases at V and 2 bases at J, with 5 bases between the two ends. There are 13 residues in the CDR3. The CDR3 reads CASSFEAYNEQFF. Here the CDR3 DNA reads TGTGCCAGCAGCTTTGAGGCCTACAATGAGCAGTTCTTC.

This clone was observed a handful of times. The J gene is TRBJ2-2, the V gene TRBV27, with D possibly TRBD2 on 6 matching bases. In germline, CDR1 is MNHEY, CDR2 SMNVEV (reference sequence). Trimming removed 2 bases from V and 4 bases from J, with 14 bases in between. The CDR3 covers 16 residues. CDR3 residues: CASSLPRAGFTGELFF. CDR3 DNA: TGTGCCAGCAGTTTACCCCGAGCGGGTTTCACCGGGGAGCTGTTTTTT.

The chain joins TRBV29-1 to TRBJ2-6, with D possibly being TRBD1 (5 bases). The length of the CDR3 is 18 residues. CDR1 is SQVTM and CDR2 is ANQGSEA in the germline V gene. V was shortened by 4 bases and J by 0 bases, with 19 bases between the two germline ends. The CDR3 DNA follows: TGCAGCGTTGCTACAGGCGTTACGGTTCCCTCTGGGGCCAACGTCCTGACTTTC. This codes for CSVATGVTVPSGANVLTF.